The T cell receptor beta chain described here comes from a study of cytomegalovirus exposure and HLA in healthy donors. Study overall: HLA-typed donors were the source of 83 million or so unique TCRs held in an early data release.

Primers: 60 Vbeta forward and 13 Jbeta reverse. In the original analysis: Per a later analysis, the number of unique TCR beta chains was approximately 80 million, of which roughly 11 million were shared. Clones were read by immunoSEQ multiplex PCR, and TCRdb kept only the in-frame ones, dropping some. D and trimming were read from the DNA, whereas the V and J calls and clone size are those reported in that table. The sample shows roughly 61,000 clones, 70% to 90% of them seen only once. Overall study results and limits: The CMV antigen specificity of a few CMV-associated chains was confirmed through in vitro analysis. A reported reduction in N-insertions relative to the approximately 640-donor mean was seen in an Asian-associated ancestry cluster in a later analysis.

The CDR3 covers 18 residues. J was trimmed by 4 bases and V by 2 bases; bases with no gene match: 8. CDR1 and CDR2 (germline): SGHDN, FVKESK. About this clone itself: The target antigen is unknown.

The sample taken for sequencing was PBMCs. This chain uses TRBV14 with TRBJ2-3, with TRBD2 matching over 14 bases. The clonotype originates from a man younger than 40 in good health and CMV-seropositive. Here the CDR3 reads CASSQYHQGLAGADTQYF. In DNA, the CDR3 is TGTGCCAGCAGCCAATACCACCAGGGACTAGCGGGAGCAGATACGCAGTATTTT.